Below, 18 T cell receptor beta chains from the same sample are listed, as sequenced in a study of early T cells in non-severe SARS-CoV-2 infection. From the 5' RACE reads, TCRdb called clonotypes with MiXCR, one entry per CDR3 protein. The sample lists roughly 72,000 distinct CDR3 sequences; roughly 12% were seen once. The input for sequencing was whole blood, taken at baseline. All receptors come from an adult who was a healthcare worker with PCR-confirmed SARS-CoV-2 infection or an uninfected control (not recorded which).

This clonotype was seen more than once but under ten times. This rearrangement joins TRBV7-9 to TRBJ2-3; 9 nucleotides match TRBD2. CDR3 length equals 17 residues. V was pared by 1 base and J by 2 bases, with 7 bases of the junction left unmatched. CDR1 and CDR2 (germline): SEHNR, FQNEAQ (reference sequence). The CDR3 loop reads CASSLVGAGGDTDTQYF. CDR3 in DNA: TGTGCCAGCAGCTTAGTTGGAGCGGGGGGAGACACAGATACGCAGTATTTT.

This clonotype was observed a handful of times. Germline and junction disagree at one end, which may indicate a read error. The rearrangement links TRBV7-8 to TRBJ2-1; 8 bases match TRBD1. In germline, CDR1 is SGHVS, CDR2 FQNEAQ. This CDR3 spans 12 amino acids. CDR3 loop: CASSLGWDRLLF. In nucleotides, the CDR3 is TGTGCCAGCAGCTTAGGATGGGACAGGCTTCTTTTC. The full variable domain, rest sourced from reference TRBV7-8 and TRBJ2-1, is GAGVSQSPRYKVAKRGQDVALRCDPISGHVSLFWYQQALGQGPEFLTYFQNEAQLDKSGLPSDRFFAERPEGSVSTLKIQRTQQEDSAVYLCASSLGWDRLLFGPGTRLTVL.

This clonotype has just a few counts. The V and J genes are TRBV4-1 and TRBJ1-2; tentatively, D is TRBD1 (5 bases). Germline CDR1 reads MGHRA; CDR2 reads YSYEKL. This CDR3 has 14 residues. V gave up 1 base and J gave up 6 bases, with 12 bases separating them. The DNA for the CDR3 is TGCGCCAGCAGCCAAGTCACCGGGACGGATGGCTACACCTTC. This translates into CASSQVTGTDGYTF.

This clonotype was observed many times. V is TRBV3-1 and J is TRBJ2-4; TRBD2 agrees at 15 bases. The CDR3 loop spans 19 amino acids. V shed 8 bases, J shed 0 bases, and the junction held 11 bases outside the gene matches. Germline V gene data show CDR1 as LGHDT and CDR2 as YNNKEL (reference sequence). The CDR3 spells CASSSRTSGGVLAKNIQYF. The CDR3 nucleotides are TGTGCCAGCTCCTCACGGACTAGCGGGGGGGTCTTAGCCAAAAACATTCAGTACTTC.

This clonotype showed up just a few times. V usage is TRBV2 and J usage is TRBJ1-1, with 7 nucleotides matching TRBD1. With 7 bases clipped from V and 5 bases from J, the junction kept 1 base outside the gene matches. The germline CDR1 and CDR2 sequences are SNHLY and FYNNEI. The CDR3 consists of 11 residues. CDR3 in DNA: TGTGCCAGCACAGGGGGGACTGAAGCTTTCTTT. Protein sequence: CASTGGTEAFF. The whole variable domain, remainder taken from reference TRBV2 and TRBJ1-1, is EPEVTQTPSHQVTQMGQEVILRCVPISNHLYFYWYRQILGQKVEFLVSFYNNEISEKSEIFDDQFSVERPDGSNFTLKIRSTKLEDSAMYFCASTGGTEAFFGQGTRLTVV.

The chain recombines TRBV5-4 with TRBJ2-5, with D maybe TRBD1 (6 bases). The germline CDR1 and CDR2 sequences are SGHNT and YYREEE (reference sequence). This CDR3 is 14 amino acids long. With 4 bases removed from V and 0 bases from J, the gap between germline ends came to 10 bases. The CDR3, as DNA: TGTGCCAGCAGCGCAGGGACAAACCAAGAGACCCAGTACTTC. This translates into CASSAGTNQETQYF.

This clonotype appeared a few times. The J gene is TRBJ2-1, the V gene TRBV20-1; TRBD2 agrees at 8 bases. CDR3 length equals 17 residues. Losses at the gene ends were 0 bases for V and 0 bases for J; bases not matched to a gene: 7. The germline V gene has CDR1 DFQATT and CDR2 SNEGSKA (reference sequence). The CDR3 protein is CSARDRGGSISYNEQFF. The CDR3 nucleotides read TGCAGTGCTAGAGATCGGGGGGGATCTATCTCCTACAATGAGCAGTTCTTC.

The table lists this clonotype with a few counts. In nucleotides, the CDR3 is TGTGCCAGCAGTATCGCCTCCGGGACTAGGTCCTACGAGCAGTACTTC. It codes for CASSIASGTRSYEQYF. The chain has TRBV27 and TRBJ2-7, with TRBD2 matching over 8 bases. CDR3 length: 16 residues. The V segment lost 5 bases and the J segment 1 base; nucleotides outside the gene matches: 10. Germline lookup yields CDR1 MNHEY and CDR2 SMNVEV (reference sequence).

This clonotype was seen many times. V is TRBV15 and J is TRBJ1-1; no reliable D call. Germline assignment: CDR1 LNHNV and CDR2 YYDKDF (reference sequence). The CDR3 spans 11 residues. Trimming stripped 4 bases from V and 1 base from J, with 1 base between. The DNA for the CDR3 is TGTGCCACCAGCAAGAACACTGAAGCTTTCTTT. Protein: CATSKNTEAFF.

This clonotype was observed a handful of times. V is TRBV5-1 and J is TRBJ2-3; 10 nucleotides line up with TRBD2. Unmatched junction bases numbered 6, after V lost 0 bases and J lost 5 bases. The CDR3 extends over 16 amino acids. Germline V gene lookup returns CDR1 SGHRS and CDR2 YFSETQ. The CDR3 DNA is TGCGCCAGCAGCTTGGCGGCTAGCGGGGGAAAAGATACGCAGTATTTT. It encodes CASSLAASGGKDTQYF.

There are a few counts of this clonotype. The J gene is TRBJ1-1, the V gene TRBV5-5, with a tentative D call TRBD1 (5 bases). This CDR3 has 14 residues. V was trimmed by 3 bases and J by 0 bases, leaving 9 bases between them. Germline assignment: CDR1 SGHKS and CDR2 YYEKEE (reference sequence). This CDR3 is CASSSGPMNTEAFF. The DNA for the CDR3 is TGTGCCAGCAGCTCGGGACCGATGAACACTGAAGCTTTCTTT.

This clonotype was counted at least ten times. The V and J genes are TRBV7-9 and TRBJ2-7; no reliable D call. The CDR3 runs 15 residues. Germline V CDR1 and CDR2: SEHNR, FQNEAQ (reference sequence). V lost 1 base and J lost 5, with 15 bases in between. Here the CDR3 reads CASSLEGLPTDEQYF. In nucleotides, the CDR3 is TGTGCCAGCAGCTTAGAGGGCCTACCAACCGACGAGCAGTACTTC.

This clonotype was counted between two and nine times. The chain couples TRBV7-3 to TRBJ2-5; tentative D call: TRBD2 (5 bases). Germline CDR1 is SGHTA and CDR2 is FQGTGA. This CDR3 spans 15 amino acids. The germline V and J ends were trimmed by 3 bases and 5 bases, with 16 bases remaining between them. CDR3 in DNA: TGTGCCAGCAGCTTGGGAGAGAGGGCCCGGGAGACCCAGTACTTC. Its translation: CASSLGERARETQYF. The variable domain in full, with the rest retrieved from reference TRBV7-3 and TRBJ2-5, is GAGVSQTPSNKVTEKGKYVELRCDPISGHTALYWYRQSLGQGPEFLIYFQGTGAADDSGLPNDRFFAVRPEGSVSTLKIQRTERGDSAVYLCASSLGERARETQYFGPGTRLLVL.

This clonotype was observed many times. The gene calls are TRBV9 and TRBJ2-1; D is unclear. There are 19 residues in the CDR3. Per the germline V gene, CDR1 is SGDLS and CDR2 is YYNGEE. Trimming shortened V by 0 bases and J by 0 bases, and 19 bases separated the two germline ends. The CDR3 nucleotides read TGTGCCAGCAGCGTAGACCCCCAACCGACGGAGAGCTCCTACAATGAGCAGTTCTTC. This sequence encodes CASSVDPQPTESSYNEQFF. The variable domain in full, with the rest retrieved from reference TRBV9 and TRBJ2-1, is DSGVTQTPKHLITATGQRVTLRCSPRSGDLSVYWYQQSLDQGLQFLIQYYNGEERAKGNILERFSAQQFPDLHSELNLSSLELGDSALYFCASSVDPQPTESSYNEQFFGPGTRLTVL.

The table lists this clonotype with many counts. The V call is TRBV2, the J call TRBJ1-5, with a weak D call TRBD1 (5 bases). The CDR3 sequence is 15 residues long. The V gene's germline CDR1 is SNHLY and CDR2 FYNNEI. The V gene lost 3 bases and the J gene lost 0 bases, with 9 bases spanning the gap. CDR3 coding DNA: TGTGCCAGCAGTGACGTGACAGATAGCAATCAGCCCCAGCATTTT. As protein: CASSDVTDSNQPQHF.

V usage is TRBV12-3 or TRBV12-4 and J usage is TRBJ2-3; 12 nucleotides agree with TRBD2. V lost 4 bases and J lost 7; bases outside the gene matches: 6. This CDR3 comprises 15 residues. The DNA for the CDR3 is TGTGCCAGCAGTTACCCCGGGACTAGCGGGCATACGCAGTATTTT. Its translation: CASSYPGTSGHTQYF.

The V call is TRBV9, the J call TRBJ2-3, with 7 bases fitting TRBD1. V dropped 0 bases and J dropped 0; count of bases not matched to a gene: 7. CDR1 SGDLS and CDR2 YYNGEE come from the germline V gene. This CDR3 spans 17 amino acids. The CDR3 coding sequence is TGTGCCAGCAGCGTAGGGGACAGCGGACATAGCACAGATACGCAGTATTTT. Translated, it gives CASSVGDSGHSTDTQYF.

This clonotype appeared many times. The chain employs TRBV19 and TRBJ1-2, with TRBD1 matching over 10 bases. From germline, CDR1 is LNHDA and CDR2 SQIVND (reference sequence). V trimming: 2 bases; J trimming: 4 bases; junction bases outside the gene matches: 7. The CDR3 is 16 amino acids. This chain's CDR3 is CASSIPPRDRGYGYTF. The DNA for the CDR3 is TGTGCCAGTAGTATACCCCCCCGGGACAGGGGCTATGGCTACACCTTC.